The T cell receptor (beta chain) under discussion was sequenced for a study of shared clonotypes between healthy human individuals. V lost 4 bases and J lost 6, with 16 bases in between. Germline V gene lookup returns CDR1 SGHAT and CDR2 FQNNGV. The CDR3 covers 15 residues. Deep-level running was used for the assay. Produced via immunoSEQ multiplex PCR; TCRdb's table is partial and in-frame only. The sample holds some 1.1 million clones, 60% to 85% seen once. The genes are TRBV11-2 and TRBJ2-1; D unclear. Sample: memory CD4+ T cells from PBMCs. Subset reported: CD45RA-negative fraction. The sequence was obtained from a man younger than 30 in good health. Some clones in this sample may be carry-over from other donors' samples. The CDR3 DNA reads as TGTGCCAGCAGCTCCTCGGCGGAGCCCAGCAATGAGCAGTTCTTC. Translated, it gives CASSSSAEPSNEQFF.